This paragraph reports one T cell receptor (beta chain). The target antigen is unknown. The data are from a study of T cells and Merkel cell carcinoma outcomes. Study findings and constraints: Repertoire plus T-cell density reportedly predicted Merkel cell carcinoma outcomes.

Only in-frame clones appear in the TCRdb table, and some are missing; sequencing was by immunoSEQ multiplex PCR. The sample yields some 13,000 clones, roughly 92% seen once. Germline CDR1 SGHDT, CDR2 YYEEEE. CDR3 length: 14 amino acids. The V end was cut by 0 bases, the J end by 1 base, with 7 bases between. This receptor was obtained from a human donor with Merkel cell carcinoma. The specimen sequenced was tumor tissue from Merkel cell carcinoma. The chain carries TRBV5-6 and TRBJ2-5; D is ambiguous. CDR3 loop: CASSLEGLQETQYF. CDR3 DNA sequence: TGTGCCAGCAGCTTGGAGGGCCTCCAAGAGACCCAGTACTTC.